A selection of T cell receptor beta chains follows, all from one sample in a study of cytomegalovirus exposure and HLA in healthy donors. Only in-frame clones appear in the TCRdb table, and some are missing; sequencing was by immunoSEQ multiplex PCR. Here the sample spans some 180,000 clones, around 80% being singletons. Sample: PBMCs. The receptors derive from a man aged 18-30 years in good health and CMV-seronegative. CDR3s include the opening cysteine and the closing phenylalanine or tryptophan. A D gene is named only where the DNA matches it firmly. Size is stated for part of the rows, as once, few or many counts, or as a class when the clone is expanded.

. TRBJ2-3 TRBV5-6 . CASSLGHEDTQYF TGTGCCAGCAGCTTGGGTCACGAGGATACGCAGTATTTT
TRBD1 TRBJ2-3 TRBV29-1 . CSVGTGRTDTQYF TGCAGCGTTGGGACAGGGCGCACAGATACGCAGTATTTT
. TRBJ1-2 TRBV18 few CASSPTGFGYTF TGTGCCAGCTCACCAACAGGGTTTGGCTACACCTTC
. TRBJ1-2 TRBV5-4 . CASSRQDSGYTF TGTGCCAGCAGCCGACAGGACAGTGGCTACACCTTC
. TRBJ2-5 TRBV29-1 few CSVVPGQETQYF TGCAGCGTCGTGCCCGGGCAAGAGACCCAGTACTTC
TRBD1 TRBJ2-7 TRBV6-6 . CASPPRGQAEQYF TGTGCCAGCCCCCCCAGGGGGCAAGCCGAGCAGTACTTC
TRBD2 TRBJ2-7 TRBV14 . CASSQGTSGLYEQYF TGTGCCAGCAGCCAGGGGACTAGCGGGTTGTACGAGCAGTACTTC
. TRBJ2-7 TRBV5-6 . CASSFGAEEQYF TGTGCCAGCAGCTTTGGCGCGGAAGAGCAGTACTTC
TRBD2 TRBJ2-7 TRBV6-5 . CASSPGTSGYEQYF TGTGCCAGCAGTCCCGGGACTAGCGGCTACGAGCAGTACTTC
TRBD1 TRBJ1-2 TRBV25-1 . CASSEFGGTGRNNYGYTF TGTGCCAGCAGTGAATTTGGCGGGACAGGGAGAAATAACTATGGCTACACCTTC
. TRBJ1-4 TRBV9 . CASSVGVWESNEKLFF TGTGCCAGCAGCGTAGGAGTCTGGGAGTCTAATGAAAAACTGTTTTTT
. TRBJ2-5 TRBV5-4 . CASSSSGLFQETQYF TGTGCCAGCAGCTCATCCGGACTATTCCAAGAGACCCAGTACTTC
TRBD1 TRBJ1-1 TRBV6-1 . CASSPDRLNTEAFF TGTGCCAGCAGTCCGGACAGGTTGAACACTGAAGCTTTCTTT
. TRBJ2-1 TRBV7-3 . CASSFKRSLYNEQFF TGTGCCAGCAGCTTTAAGCGGAGCCTATACAATGAGCAGTTCTTC
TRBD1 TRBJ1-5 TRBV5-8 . CASSRDSGSQPQHF TGTGCCAGCAGCAGGGACAGTGGGAGTCAGCCCCAGCATTTT
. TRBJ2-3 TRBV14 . CASSQDQVFTDTQYF TGTGCCAGCAGCCAAGATCAGGTATTCACAGATACGCAGTATTTT
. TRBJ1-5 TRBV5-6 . CASSLRDQPQHF TGTGCCAGCAGCTTGCGAGATCAGCCCCAGCATTTT
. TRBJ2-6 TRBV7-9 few CASSQGGDGPRSGANVLTF TGTGCCAGCAGCCAAGGGGGGGATGGGCCAAGGAGCGGGGCCAACGTCCTGACTTTC
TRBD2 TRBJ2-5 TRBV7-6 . CASSSGLAGETQYF TGTGCCAGCAGCTCGGGACTAGCGGGAGAGACCCAGTACTTC
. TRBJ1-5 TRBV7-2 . CASSPGGNNQPQHF TGTGCCAGCAGCCCCGGCGGGAACAACCAGCCCCAGCATTTT
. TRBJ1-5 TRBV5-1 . CASSAQGPQPQHF TGCGCCAGCAGCGCCCAGGGTCCTCAGCCCCAGCATTTT
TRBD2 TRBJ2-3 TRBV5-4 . CASSFSGGAADTQYF TGTGCCAGCAGCTTTAGCGGGGGGGCGGCAGATACGCAGTATTTT
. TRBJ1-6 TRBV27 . CASSSSEGNSPLHF TGTGCCAGCAGCTCGTCGGAGGGGAATTCACCCCTCCACTTT
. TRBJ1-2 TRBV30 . CAWSRTGGYTF TGTGCCTGGAGTCGGACTGGAGGCTACACCTTC
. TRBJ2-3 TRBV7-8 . CASSSWGGPTDTQYF TGTGCCAGCAGTTCTTGGGGGGGCCCCACAGATACGCAGTATTTT
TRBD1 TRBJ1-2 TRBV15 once CATSSRFTGQGVENYGYTF TGTGCCACCAGCAGTAGATTTACGGGACAGGGAGTGGAAAACTATGGCTACACCTTC
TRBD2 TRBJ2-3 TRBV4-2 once CASSQDWFGGSTDTQYF TGTGCCAGCAGCCAAGATTGGTTCGGGGGGAGCACAGATACGCAGTATTTT
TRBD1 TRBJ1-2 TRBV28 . CASSWTGLGILGGYTF TGTGCCAGCAGTTGGACAGGGTTGGGGATTTTAGGGGGCTACACCTTC
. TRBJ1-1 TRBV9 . CASSGGSNTEAFF TGTGCCAGCAGCGGGGGCTCTAACACTGAAGCTTTCTTT
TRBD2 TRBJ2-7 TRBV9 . CASSVAPPIAGVVSYEQYF TGTGCCAGCAGCGTAGCCCCCCCTATAGCGGGAGTGGTGTCCTACGAGCAGTACTTC
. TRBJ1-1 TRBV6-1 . CASSESHGTEAFF TGTGCCAGCAGTGAATCCCACGGCACTGAAGCTTTCTTT
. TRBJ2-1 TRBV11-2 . CASSLGGLSSYNEQFF TGTGCCAGCAGCTTAGGGGGGCTGAGCTCCTACAATGAGCAGTTCTTC
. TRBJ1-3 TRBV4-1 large CASSQTVPSGNTIYF TGCGCCAGCAGCCAAACAGTCCCCTCTGGAAACACCATATATTTT
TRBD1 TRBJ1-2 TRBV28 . CASSPPTGPPLYTF TGTGCCAGCAGTCCCCCGACAGGGCCTCCCCTCTACACCTTC
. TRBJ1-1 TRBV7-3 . CASSLTGDRSEAFF TGTGCCAGCAGCTTAACGGGAGACAGGTCGGAAGCTTTCTTT
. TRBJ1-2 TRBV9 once CASSEGGRTSIYGYTF TGTGCCAGCAGCGAGGGGGGGAGGACAAGTATCTATGGCTACACCTTC
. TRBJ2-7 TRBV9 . CASSVSPQGGTYEQYF TGTGCCAGCAGCGTCTCCCCCCAGGGGGGTACCTACGAGCAGTACTTC
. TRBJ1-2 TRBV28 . CASSPPGEGSYGYTF TGTGCCAGCAGTCCACCGGGGGAAGGGTCATATGGCTACACCTTC
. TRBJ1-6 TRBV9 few CASSVQDGNRALHF TGTGCCAGCAGCGTACAAGACGGCAATCGGGCCCTCCACTTT
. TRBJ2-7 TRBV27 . CASSLFRGYEQYF TGTGCCAGCAGTTTATTTCGGGGATACGAGCAGTACTTC
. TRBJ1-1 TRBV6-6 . CASTHPTGLGTEAFF TGTGCCAGCACCCACCCGACAGGCTTGGGCACTGAAGCTTTCTTT